The clone carrying this TCR beta chain showed up just once. This entry belongs to a study of shared clonotypes between healthy human individuals. It was at deep level that the assay was run. Once extracted for a subset, genomic DNA was divided evenly among several immunoSEQ plates. Original processing methods: ImmunoSEQ gave junction-only sequences without quality scores, so filtering differed. Method: immunoSEQ multiplex PCR; TCRdb's copy keeps in-frame clones and lacks some. V and J calls and clone size follow that table, whereas D and trimming were derived from the DNA. The sample lists 110,000 or so clones; 65% to 75% were seen once. Germline V gives CDR1 SGHTA, CDR2 FQGNSA. The length of the CDR3 is 15 residues. The J segment lost 3 bases and the V segment lost 5 bases, leaving 3 bases of the junction unmatched. In CD8 memory, CD45RO+ cells were put together with CCR7-negative CD45RA+ TemRA cells.

The V call is TRBV7-2, the J call TRBJ2-3; 12 bases are shared with TRBD2. The specimen sequenced was memory CD8+ T cells sorted from blood. Subset given: CD45RO+ cells pooled with CCR7-negative TemRA cells. The receptor's source is a woman aged 25 to 39 in good health. CDR3 region: CASSRGLAGTDTQYF. The CDR3 DNA reads as TGTGCCAGCAGCCGTGGACTAGCGGGAACAGATACGCAGTATTTT. The full variable domain, completed using reference TRBV7-2 and TRBJ2-3, is GAGVSQSPSNKVTEKGKDVELRCDPISGHTALYWYRQSLGQGLEFLIYFQGNSAPDKSGLPSDRFSAERTGGSVSTLTIQRTQQEDSAVYLCASSRGLAGTDTQYFGPGTRLTVL.